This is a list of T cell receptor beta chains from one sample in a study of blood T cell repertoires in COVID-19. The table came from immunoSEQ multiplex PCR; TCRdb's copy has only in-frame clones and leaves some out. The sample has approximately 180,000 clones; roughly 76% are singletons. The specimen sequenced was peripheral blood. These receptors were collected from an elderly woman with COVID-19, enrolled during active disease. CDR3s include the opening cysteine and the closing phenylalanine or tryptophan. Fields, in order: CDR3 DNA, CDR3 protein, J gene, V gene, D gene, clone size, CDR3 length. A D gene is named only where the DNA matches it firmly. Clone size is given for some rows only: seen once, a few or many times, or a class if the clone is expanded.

TGCGCCAGCAGCTTGGTAGGCCTAGCTAATGAAAAACTGTTTTTT | CASSLVGLANEKLFF | TRBJ1-4 | TRBV5-1 | . | . | 15
TGTGCCAGCAGCGAGCCCCGGAGCGAAAGCTCCTACAATGAGCAGTTCTTC | CASSEPRSESSYNEQFF | TRBJ2-1 | TRBV9 | . | few | 17
TGTGCCAGCTCACCAAATGACAGGGATTCACCCCTCCACTTT | CASSPNDRDSPLHF | TRBJ1-6 | TRBV18 | TRBD1 | . | 14
TGTGCCAGCAGTTATTCCACGGCCAGCGGGAACACTGAAGCTTTCTTT | CASSYSTASGNTEAFF | TRBJ1-1 | TRBV6-2/TRBV6-3 | . | . | 16
TGTGCCAGCACCCCTCCCCCCAGTCAATGGGCAGTTGATCAGCCCCAGCATTTT | CASTPPPSQWAVDQPQHF | TRBJ1-5 | TRBV28 | . | . | 18
TGTGCCAGCAGTTCACGGACAGGGGGCGAGGATACGCAGTATTTT | CASSSRTGGEDTQYF | TRBJ2-3 | TRBV11-3 | TRBD1 | . | 15
TGTGCCAGCAGTTCGCGACAGGGGAGACGGGACACTGAAGCTTTCTTT | CASSSRQGRRDTEAFF | TRBJ1-1 | TRBV28 | TRBD1 | . | 16
TGTGCCAGCAGACTTACCGGGTCCCGACATTTT | CASRLTGSRHF | TRBJ1-5 | TRBV28 | . | . | 11
TGCGCCAGCAGCCCAGGGACAGGGGGCACTGAAGCTTTCTTT | CASSPGTGGTEAFF | TRBJ1-1 | TRBV5-1 | TRBD1 | . | 14
TGTGCCAGCAGCCCCGAAGCGGGGGGGTATTTGAATGAGCAGTTCTTC | CASSPEAGGYLNEQFF | TRBJ2-1 | TRBV11-2 | TRBD2 | . | 16
TGTGCCAGCAGCAAAATACAGGGAGGGGACACTGAAGCTTTCTTT | CASSKIQGGDTEAFF | TRBJ1-1 | TRBV5-4 | . | . | 15
TGTGCCAGCAGTTTATCGGGGAAAGAGACCCAGTACTTC | CASSLSGKETQYF | TRBJ2-5 | TRBV28 | . | . | 13
TGTGCCAGCAGCGACTGGGGAGGTGGAGAGACCCAGTACTTC | CASSDWGGGETQYF | TRBJ2-5 | TRBV9 | . | once | 14
TGTGCCAGCAGTGAACGGAGGGATTCACCCCTCCACTTT | CASSERRDSPLHF | TRBJ1-6 | TRBV2 | . | . | 13
TGTGCCAGCACCTACAATCCGACAGGGGGCTCTGGAAACACCATATATTTT | CASTYNPTGGSGNTIYF | TRBJ1-3 | TRBV7-8 | TRBD1 | . | 17
TGTGCCAGCACCATCGGGACAGGGGCCATGACCCAGTACTTC | CASTIGTGAMTQYF | TRBJ2-5 | TRBV5-6 | TRBD1 | once | 14
TGTGCCAGCAGCTTAGGAGTCACTAGCACAGATACGCAGTATTTT | CASSLGVTSTDTQYF | TRBJ2-3 | TRBV11-3 | . | . | 15
TGTGCCAGCAGTGAAGGTTTTAGCGGGAGTTCAGAGACCCAGTACTTC | CASSEGFSGSSETQYF | TRBJ2-5 | TRBV2 | TRBD2 | . | 16
TGTGCCAGCAGTGGCTTAGGGACAGGGGGCTACGAGCAGTACTTC | CASSGLGTGGYEQYF | TRBJ2-7 | TRBV2 | TRBD1 | . | 15
TGTGCCAGCAGCTTAGTCCGGGGGGCCGGCGGGGAGCTGTTTTTT | CASSLVRGAGGELFF | TRBJ2-2 | TRBV7-2 | . | . | 15
TGCGCCAGCAGCCAGACAGTGGCGATCCAAGAGACCCAGTACTTC | CASSQTVAIQETQYF | TRBJ2-5 | TRBV5-1 | . | . | 15
TGTGCCAGCAGTTACGGTCCACTGTACCAAGAGACCCAGTACTTC | CASSYGPLYQETQYF | TRBJ2-5 | TRBV6-5 | . | . | 15
TGTGCCAGCGGGGGACTCCTCGGGACCGGGGAGCTGTTTTTT | CASGGLLGTGELFF | TRBJ2-2 | TRBV2 | . | . | 14
TGTGCCAGTAGTATGGGCCGAGGAAACACCATATATTTT | CASSMGRGNTIYF | TRBJ1-3 | TRBV19 | . | . | 13
TGTGCCAGTAGTAATACCCCAGCCTACAATGAGCAGTTCTTC | CASSNTPAYNEQFF | TRBJ2-1 | TRBV19 | . | . | 14
TGTGCCAGCAGCTCCGGACTAGCGGGACCATCCGAGCAGTACTTC | CASSSGLAGPSEQYF | TRBJ2-7 | TRBV27 | TRBD2 | . | 15
TGTGCCAGCAGCCGGGTTGATGGCACAGATACGCAGTATTTT | CASSRVDGTDTQYF | TRBJ2-3 | TRBV6-6 | . | . | 14